These 11 T cell receptor beta chains originate from one sample sequenced in a study of blood T cell repertoires in COVID-19. Repertoires were generated with immunoSEQ multiplex PCR, while TCRdb's copy carries only in-frame clones and drops some. This table has about 190,000 clones, 84% appearing once. The source material was PBMCs or T cells enriched from blood (not recorded which). The receptors here all came from a woman in her thirties who had been exposed to COVID-19.

The rearrangement joins TRBV19 to TRBJ1-6, with 7 bases identical to TRBD1. This CDR3 comprises 10 residues. With V trimmed by 7 bases and J by 14 bases, 2 bases remained unmatched. Germline CDR1 LNHDA, CDR2 SQIVND (reference sequence). CDR3 region: CASTGGTLHF. CDR3 DNA: TGTGCCAGTACAGGGGGTACCCTCCACTTT.

The V and J genes are TRBV12-5 and TRBJ2-7, with 8 bases that match TRBD1. Trimming cost V 3 bases and J 3 bases; bases outside gene matches: 7. Per the germline V gene, CDR1 is LGHNT and CDR2 is FRNRAP. This CDR3 has 15 residues. The CDR3 DNA follows: TGTGCTAGTGGTTTTAGCGCAGGGGGCCACTACGAGCAGTACTTC. Translating gives CASGFSAGGHYEQYF.

The rearrangement uses TRBV25-1 and TRBJ2-7; D might be TRBD2 (5 bases). Trimming stripped 1 base from V and 6 bases from J, with 7 bases between. CDR1 is MGHDK, CDR2 SYGVNS, per germline. The CDR3 spans 12 residues. This chain's CDR3 is CASSESEGEQYF. Written as DNA, the CDR3 is TGTGCCAGCAGTGAATCTGAGGGCGAGCAGTACTTC.

This clone has just a few counts. This rearrangement joins TRBV5-1 to TRBJ1-1; D possibly corresponds to TRBD1 (5 bases). Germline V gene sequence: CDR1 SGHRS, CDR2 YFSETQ. With 2 bases removed from V and 1 base from J, the gap between germline ends came to 18 bases. The CDR3 is 17 amino acids. The CDR3 sequence is CASSFADRFAPNTEAFF. In DNA, the CDR3 is TGCGCCAGCAGCTTTGCCGACAGATTCGCCCCGAACACTGAAGCTTTCTTT.

The chain is built from TRBV5-1 and TRBJ1-4; TRBD1 might be the D (5 bases). The CDR3 spans 13 residues. Germline CDR1 SGHRS, CDR2 YFSETQ. The V gene lost 3 bases and the J gene lost 11 bases, with 14 bases spanning the gap. The CDR3 spells CASSWGESAKLFF. In DNA, the CDR3 is TGCGCCAGCAGCTGGGGGGAGTCGGCGAAACTGTTTTTT. Full variable domain (rest looked up from reference TRBV5-1 and TRBJ1-4): KAGVTQTPRYLIKTRGQQVTLSCSPISGHRSVSWYQQTPGQGLQFLFEYFSETQRNKGNFPGRFSGRQFSNSRSEMNVSTLELGDSALYLCASSWGESAKLFFGSGTQLSVL.

V usage is TRBV30 and J usage is TRBJ1-5, with 10 bases that match TRBD1. V gave up 1 base and J gave up 7 bases; unmatched junction bases: 7. The CDR3 spans 15 residues. Looked up from germline, CDR1 is GTSNPN and CDR2 is SVGIG (reference sequence). CDR3 nucleotides: TGTGCCTGGAGTGCGTGGACAGGGGGGGAGCAGCCCCAGCATTTT. It encodes CAWSAWTGGEQPQHF.

The CDR3 region is CASSYSSGGNYEQYF. CDR3 sequence (DNA): TGCGCCAGCAGCTACTCTAGCGGGGGGAATTATGAGCAGTACTTC. This sequence joins TRBV4-1 and TRBJ2-7; the match to TRBD2 covers 11 bases. From germline, CDR1 is MGHRA and CDR2 YSYEKL. The CDR3 extends over 15 amino acids. V dropped 5 bases and J dropped 7; count of bases not matched to a gene: 10.

This clone was counted only a few times. J is TRBJ1-2 and V is TRBV11-2, with D hard to call. V lost 0 bases and J lost 4, with 3 bases in between. Germline V lookup: CDR1 SGHAT, CDR2 FQNNGV. The CDR3 spans 12 residues. Written as DNA, the CDR3 is TGTGCCAGCAGCTTAGACCTCTATGGCTACACCTTC. Its protein product is CASSLDLYGYTF.

This chain uses TRBV6-2 or TRBV6-3 with TRBJ1-5, with 8 bases matching TRBD1. CDR3 length: 16 amino acids. CDR1 and CDR2 from the germline V gene are MNHEY and SVGEGT. J was trimmed by 5 bases and V by 5 bases; bases with no gene match: 11. The CDR3 is CASSPGLTGDYQPQHF. For the CDR3, the DNA is TGTGCCAGCAGTCCCGGACTGACAGGGGACTATCAGCCCCAGCATTTT.

This clone was observed at least ten times. V is TRBV4-1 and J is TRBJ2-7; 10 nucleotides align to TRBD1. Per the germline V gene, CDR1 is MGHRA and CDR2 is YSYEKL. The CDR3 spans 16 residues. The junction had 8 bases not matched to a gene; V was cut back by 1 base and J by 5 bases. CDR3 DNA sequence: TGCGCCAGCAGCCAAGGAGAGACAGGGGGCGGAAACGAGCAGTACTTC. Its protein product is CASSQGETGGGNEQYF.

The chain links TRBV10-2 to TRBJ2-7; 13 bases map to TRBD2. Germline values: CDR1 WSHSY, CDR2 SAAADI. With 8 bases clipped from V and 2 bases from J, the junction kept 12 bases outside the gene matches. The CDR3 contains 17 residues. This chain's CDR3 is CASWTSGGTQSAYEQYF. The CDR3 nucleotides read TGCGCCAGCTGGACTAGCGGGGGAACCCAATCAGCCTACGAGCAGTACTTC.